The source of this T cell receptor (beta chain) is a study of patients with pleural tuberculosis. This clonotype was observed many times. Using its own MiXCR run on the reads, TCRdb lists one record per CDR3 protein. Among some 48,000 distinct CDR3 sequences listed, about 7.3% were seen once. Germline V gene lookup returns CDR1 MNHEY and CDR2 SVGEGT. CDR3 length: 12 amino acids. V lost 4 bases and J lost 6; bases outside the gene matches: 2. The source of this sequence is a human donor with pleural tuberculosis. This chain uses TRBV6-2 or TRBV6-3 with TRBJ2-7; 8 bases fit TRBD1. The chain's CDR3 is CASSFTGGEQYF. The CDR3, as DNA: TGTGCCAGCAGTTTCACAGGGGGCGAGCAGTACTTC.